This TCR beta chain derives from a study of blood T cell repertoires in COVID-19. Residents of 20 to 25 US areas, aged about 18 to 95 years, made up the participants. Participants reported their clinical history, and cohort assignment relied on those reports. Recovery meant two consecutive negative NP/OP PCR tests, professional clearance, or resolved symptoms. Germline V CDR1 and CDR2: LNHNV, YYDKDF (reference sequence). The CDR3 runs to 12 residues. Trimming took off 1 base at V and 5 bases at J, with 2 bases between the two ends. Original handling: Reference gene primers were amplified, and this amplification served to estimate nucleated cell counts. Only in-frame clones appear in the TCRdb table, and some are missing; sequencing was by immunoSEQ multiplex PCR. The V and J calls and the clone size are those of that table, but D and trimming were determined from the DNA. In the table there are 300,000 to 450,000 clones, 75% to 90% of which are singletons.

The sequencing input was PBMCs or T cells enriched from blood (not recorded which). The V gene is TRBV15, the J gene TRBJ2-2; D is unresolved. This sequence originates from a man between 18 and 29 years old who had recovered from COVID-19. For the CDR3, the DNA is TGTGCCACCAGCAGAGTAACCGGGGAGCTGTTTTTT. Protein: CATSRVTGELFF.